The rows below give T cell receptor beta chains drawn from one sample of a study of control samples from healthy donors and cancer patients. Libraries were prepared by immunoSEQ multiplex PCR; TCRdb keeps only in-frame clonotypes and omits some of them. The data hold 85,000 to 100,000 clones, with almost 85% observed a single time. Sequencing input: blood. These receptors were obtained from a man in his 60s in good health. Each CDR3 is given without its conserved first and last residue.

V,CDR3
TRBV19,ASSSGRDFYEQY
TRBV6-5,ASKFGENNEKLF
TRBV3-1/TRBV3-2,ASSQGASGGVAKNIQY
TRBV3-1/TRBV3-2,ASSIRLAGYNEQF
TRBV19,ASSIGALVTNEKLF
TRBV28,ASTISNQPQH
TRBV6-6,ASSMGQGPYGYT
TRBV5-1,ASSQGTGGIEAF
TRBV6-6,ASRPGVKYEAF
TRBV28,ASSTRVPEAF
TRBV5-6,ASSLRQGGSYNSPLH
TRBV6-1,ASSDRENTEAF
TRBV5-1,ASSPSGPGDNYGYT
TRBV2,ASGSGGTDTQY
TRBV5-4,ASSKGLAGGSYNEQF
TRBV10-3,AISESKGLTEAF
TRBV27,ASSPVPGTPRTNTEAF
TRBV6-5,ASSSRTSGSRAEQF
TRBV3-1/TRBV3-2,ASSPYRGGTDTQY
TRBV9,ASSPLTADTGELF
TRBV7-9,ASSLEAGGYMGYT
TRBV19,ASRRRGRTEAF
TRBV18,ASSPFREKLF
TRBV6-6,ASSYNGGSSYEQY
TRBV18,ASPSGPGQGFSGNTIY
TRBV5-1,ARSADMGGGEQY
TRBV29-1,SVGAGTGGHGYT
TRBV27,ASSSTGFNYGYT
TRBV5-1,ASSTGTLNTEAF
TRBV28,ASQGSGRARSEQY
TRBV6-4,ASSDASGTDTQY
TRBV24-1,ATGPLAGPDNEQF
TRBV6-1,ASSEERGGYNEQF
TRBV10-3,AISEDRSYNEQF
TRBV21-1,ASSKLGTGGHDSPLH
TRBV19,ASSIGGRVGPEAF
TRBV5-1,ASSLGSITEGETQY
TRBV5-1,ASSLSPSGITGELF
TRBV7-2,ASSLHQGPSSEQY
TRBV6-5,ASSIGTSGGDEQF
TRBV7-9,ASRTGTSGDHTQY
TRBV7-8,ASKAPGEYGEQY
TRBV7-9,ASSPGIAGANVLT
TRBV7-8,ASSLASGSGYT
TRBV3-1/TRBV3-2,ASSQGQGYQPQH
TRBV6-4,ASSVEGANTGELF
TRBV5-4,ASSLRGTGGGETQY
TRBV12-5,ASGFGSGDTGQPQH
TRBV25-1,ASQDGFYEQY
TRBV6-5,ASRVGGNTEAF
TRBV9,ASRGQSSYNEQF